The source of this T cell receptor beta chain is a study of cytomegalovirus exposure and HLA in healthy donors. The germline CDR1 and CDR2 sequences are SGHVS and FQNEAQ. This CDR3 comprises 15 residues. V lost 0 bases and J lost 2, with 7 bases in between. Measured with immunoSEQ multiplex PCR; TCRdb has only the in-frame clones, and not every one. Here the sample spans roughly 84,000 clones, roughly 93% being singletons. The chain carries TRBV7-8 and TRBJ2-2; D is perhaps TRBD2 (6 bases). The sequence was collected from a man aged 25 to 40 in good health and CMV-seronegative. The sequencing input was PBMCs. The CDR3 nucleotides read TGTGCCAGCAGCTTAGCGGGACTTAACACCGGGGAGCTGTTTTTT. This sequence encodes CASSLAGLNTGELFF.